Sequencing of this T cell receptor beta chain was carried out in a study of blood T cell repertoires in COVID-19. As for the study in general: PBMCs, B-cell-depleted T cells, or T cells were the source of the cDNA or gDNA that made up the material.

Enrolled during active infection, Seattle patients were then followed longitudinally. The CDR3 length is 13 residues. CDR1 and CDR2 (germline): MDHEN, SYDVKM. The V end was cut by 5 bases, the J end by 1 base, with 8 bases between. Per the original methods: Cell counts per sample came from amplifying reference gene primers. TCRdb's table, derived via immunoSEQ multiplex PCR, lists solely in-frame clones and lacks some. V and J calls and clone size follow that table, whereas D and trimming were derived from the DNA. The sample consists of around 210,000 clones, approximately 90% of them appearing once.

The sequenced sample consisted of peripheral blood. The source is a man aged 50 or older with COVID-19, enrolled during active disease. V usage is TRBV28 and J usage is TRBJ2-5; D possibly corresponds to TRBD1 (5 bases). The DNA of the CDR3 is TGTGCCAGCAGTGACAGTTTCCAAGAGACCCAGTACTTC. This gives the protein CASSDSFQETQYF.